This is a list of T cell receptor beta chains from one sample in a study of blood T cell repertoires in COVID-19. Assay used: immunoSEQ multiplex PCR; TCRdb lists only in-frame clones, some missing. The table shows 100,000 to 120,000 clones, with approximately 79% occurring only once. The specimen sequenced was peripheral blood. The receptors were gathered from a woman aged 80 or over with active or convalescent COVID-19. Both conserved end residues are part of each CDR3. The D gene is left open where the match is weak. The size of a clone is reported for some rows only, either as once, few or many, or as a class for expanded clones.

J gene	clone size	D gene	V gene	CDR3 protein	CDR3 DNA
TRBJ1-3	few	TRBD1	TRBV20-1	CSASNRGRGSGNTIYF	TGCAGTGCTAGTAACAGGGGAAGAGGCTCTGGAAACACCATATATTTT
TRBJ1-5	NA	NA	TRBV7-6	CASSLGREGNQPQHF	TGTGCCAGCAGCTTAGGCAGGGAAGGCAATCAGCCCCAGCATTTT
TRBJ2-5	NA	TRBD2	TRBV7-6	CASSWRGLAGGQETQYF	TGTGCCAGCAGCTGGAGGGGACTAGCGGGAGGGCAAGAGACCCAGTACTTC
TRBJ1-4	NA	TRBD1	TRBV5-1	CASSLAVGQGNEKLFF	TGCGCCAGCAGCTTGGCCGTTGGACAGGGGAATGAAAAACTGTTTTTT
TRBJ2-5	NA	TRBD2	TRBV28	CASSFSMGGRGETQYF	TGTGCCAGCAGTTTCTCGATGGGCGGGAGGGGGGAGACCCAGTACTTC
TRBJ2-2	few	NA	TRBV11-2	CASSYSGGAAGLFF	TGTGCCAGCAGCTATTCGGGCGGGGCGGCGGGGCTGTTTTTT
TRBJ1-2	NA	NA	TRBV20-1	CSASEGRYGYTF	TGCAGTGCTAGTGAGGGCCGCTATGGCTACACCTTC
TRBJ1-2	NA	NA	TRBV6-2/TRBV6-3	CASSFVEDYGYTF	TGTGCCAGCAGTTTCGTTGAGGACTATGGCTACACCTTC
TRBJ1-3	NA	NA	TRBV18	CASSPVGASGNTIYF	TGTGCCAGCTCACCGGTGGGGGCCTCTGGAAACACCATATATTTT
TRBJ2-3	NA	TRBD2	TRBV5-1	CASSLDSGSGYTQYF	TGCGCCAGCAGCTTGGATAGCGGGAGTGGCTATACGCAGTATTTT
TRBJ2-7	NA	NA	TRBV10-3	CAISESTPGSYEQYF	TGTGCCATCAGTGAGTCGACTCCCGGCTCCTACGAGCAGTACTTC
TRBJ2-5	NA	TRBD2	TRBV5-1	CASSLENRGLANQETQYF	TGCGCCAGCAGCTTGGAAAACCGGGGACTAGCGAACCAAGAGACCCAGTACTTC
TRBJ2-5	once	TRBD2	TRBV27	CASSLWGGSGRAQETQYF	TGTGCCAGCAGTTTATGGGGGGGTAGCGGGAGGGCACAAGAGACCCAGTACTTC
TRBJ2-3	NA	TRBD2	TRBV29-1	CSVVTSGTPDTQYF	TGCAGCGTTGTGACTAGCGGAACCCCAGATACGCAGTATTTT
TRBJ1-2	NA	NA	TRBV29-1	CSVEAPGRGRNGYTF	TGCAGCGTTGAAGCCCCGGGCAGGGGTAGAAATGGCTACACCTTC
TRBJ2-5	NA	NA	TRBV18	CASSPPSEPGETQYF	TGTGCCAGCTCACCACCGTCCGAGCCGGGGGAGACCCAGTACTTC
TRBJ2-3	NA	TRBD2	TRBV5-1	CASSMTSGTDTQYF	TGCGCCAGCAGCATGACTAGCGGCACAGATACGCAGTATTTT
TRBJ2-3	NA	NA	TRBV14	CASSQEGRTAPTTSTDTQYF	TGTGCCAGCAGCCAAGAGGGACGGACAGCCCCGACTACTAGCACAGATACGCAGTATTTT
TRBJ1-2	NA	TRBD1	TRBV6-2/TRBV6-3	CASSYSRQGYYGYTF	TGTGCCAGCAGTTACTCGCGACAGGGGTACTATGGCTACACCTTC
TRBJ2-2	NA	NA	TRBV5-1	CASSPGQNTGELFF	TGCGCCAGCAGCCCGGGACAGAACACCGGGGAGCTGTTTTTT
TRBJ2-1	NA	TRBD2	TRBV5-1	CASSLGVGLAGGVNEQFF	TGCGCCAGCAGCTTGGGCGTAGGACTAGCGGGAGGTGTCAATGAGCAGTTCTTC
TRBJ1-1	NA	NA	TRBV5-5	CASKGYTEAFF	TGTGCCAGCAAGGGGTACACTGAAGCTTTCTTT
TRBJ1-2	NA	NA	TRBV21-1	CASSKGRVRYGYTF	TGTGCCAGCAGCAAAGGCAGGGTCCGGTATGGCTACACCTTC
TRBJ2-2	NA	NA	TRBV7-3	CASSKMGLDTGELFF	TGTGCCAGCAGTAAGATGGGACTCGACACCGGGGAGCTGTTTTTT
TRBJ2-5	NA	TRBD2	TRBV11-2	CASSYRLAGQETQYF	TGTGCCAGCAGCTACAGACTAGCGGGGCAAGAGACCCAGTACTTC
TRBJ1-2	NA	TRBD1	TRBV27	CASSLARDRNLVYGYTF	TGTGCCAGCAGTTTGGCCCGGGACAGGAACCTGGTCTATGGCTACACCTTC
TRBJ2-2	NA	NA	TRBV7-3	CASQILGGDTGELFF	TGTGCCAGCCAAATCCTAGGGGGGGACACCGGGGAGCTGTTTTTT
TRBJ2-7	few	TRBD2	TRBV7-2	CASSLRREGTYEQYF	TGTGCCAGCAGCTTACGGCGGGAGGGAACCTACGAGCAGTACTTC
TRBJ2-3	NA	NA	TRBV18	CASSPQAGTDTQYF	TGTGCCAGCTCACCACAAGCGGGCACAGATACGCAGTATTTT
TRBJ1-5	few	TRBD1	TRBV19	CASSKNRGGQPQHF	TGTGCCAGTAGTAAAAACAGGGGAGGTCAGCCCCAGCATTTT
TRBJ1-4	few	NA	TRBV4-1	CASSERQADEKLFF	TGCGCCAGCAGCGAACGACAGGCGGATGAAAAACTGTTTTTT
TRBJ2-3	NA	TRBD2	TRBV2	CASSPLAGGADTQYF	TGTGCCAGCAGCCCACTAGCGGGAGGCGCAGATACGCAGTATTTT
TRBJ2-1	NA	NA	TRBV5-1	CASSKEPTGSSYNEQFF	TGCGCCAGCAGCAAGGAACCGACAGGTTCTTCCTACAATGAGCAGTTCTTC
TRBJ2-1	NA	TRBD2	TRBV10-1	CASSDLAGGPLNEQFF	TGCGCCAGCAGTGATCTAGCGGGAGGGCCGTTAAATGAGCAGTTCTTC
TRBJ2-2	NA	NA	TRBV28	CASSRPQLGNTGELFF	TGTGCCAGCAGTCGACCCCAACTAGGAAACACCGGGGAGCTGTTTTTT
TRBJ1-1	NA	NA	TRBV7-6	CASSVTFSAEAFF	TGTGCCAGCAGTGTTACTTTCAGCGCTGAAGCTTTCTTT
TRBJ1-3	NA	TRBD1	TRBV19	CASAPQDRGQGNTIYF	TGTGCAAGCGCTCCCCAGGACAGGGGGCAAGGAAACACCATATATTTT
TRBJ2-3	NA	NA	TRBV19	CASSIRGISDTQYF	TGTGCCAGTAGTATACGGGGTATCTCAGATACGCAGTATTTT
TRBJ2-7	NA	NA	TRBV30	CALERRGYTYEQYF	TGTGCGTTGGAACGTAGGGGCTATACCTACGAGCAGTACTTC
TRBJ2-7	few	TRBD2	TRBV19	CASSIASGSYEQYF	TGTGCCAGTAGTATAGCTAGCGGGAGCTACGAGCAGTACTTC
TRBJ2-2	NA	NA	TRBV7-9	CASSSRTSGAHTGELFF	TGTGCCAGCAGCTCTAGAACCTCGGGAGCACACACCGGGGAGCTGTTTTTT